Listed below are T cell receptor beta chains from one sample, sequenced in a study of T cell changes during pregnancy in multiple sclerosis. The data were produced by immunoSEQ multiplex PCR, yet TCRdb's version contains in-frame clones alone and is incomplete. The table lists 25,000 to 35,000 clones, around 94% of them singletons. The sample here was CD8+ T cells from peripheral blood mononuclear cells, taken before pregnancy. The receptors stem from a female donor with multiple sclerosis, enrolled in a pregnancy study. Each CDR3 is given with its conserved first and last residue. Fields, in order: J gene, clone size, D gene, V gene, CDR3 DNA, CDR3 protein. A D gene is named only where the DNA matches it firmly. Some rows have no size entry. The others give once, few or many, or a class for an expanded clone.

j_call: TRBJ2-2; clone_size: -; d_call: -; v_call: TRBV19; cdr3_nt: TGTGCCAGTAGTACCGGGACTCTAGGAACCGGGGAGCTGTTTTTT; cdr3_aa: CASSTGTLGTGELFF
j_call: TRBJ1-2; clone_size: -; d_call: TRBD1; v_call: TRBV5-5; cdr3_nt: TGTGCCAGCAGCCAGGGACAGGGGGGTCATGGCTACACCTTC; cdr3_aa: CASSQGQGGHGYTF
j_call: TRBJ1-1; clone_size: -; d_call: -; v_call: TRBV27; cdr3_nt: TGTGCCAGCAGTTTATCGGGCAGGGACACTGAAGCTTTCTTT; cdr3_aa: CASSLSGRDTEAFF
j_call: TRBJ2-3; clone_size: -; d_call: TRBD1; v_call: TRBV4-3; cdr3_nt: TGCGCCAGCAGCCAAGGAGACAGGGGAACAGATACGCAGTATTTT; cdr3_aa: CASSQGDRGTDTQYF
j_call: TRBJ1-1; clone_size: -; d_call: TRBD1; v_call: TRBV7-6; cdr3_nt: TGTGCCAGCAGCTCAGGGGGCGGGCGGGAAGCTTTCTTT; cdr3_aa: CASSSGGGREAFF
j_call: TRBJ1-1; clone_size: -; d_call: -; v_call: TRBV27; cdr3_nt: TGTGCCAGCAGTTCGCTTAGACTTAACACTGAAGCTTTCTTT; cdr3_aa: CASSSLRLNTEAFF
j_call: TRBJ2-7; clone_size: -; d_call: -; v_call: TRBV7-9; cdr3_nt: TGTGCCAGCAGCTTAGCGCAGGGTTACCACGAGCAGTACTTC; cdr3_aa: CASSLAQGYHEQYF
j_call: TRBJ1-2; clone_size: -; d_call: -; v_call: TRBV27; cdr3_nt: TGTGCCAGCAGTTCCGGGGGGAACTATGGCTACACCTTC; cdr3_aa: CASSSGGNYGYTF
j_call: TRBJ2-5; clone_size: -; d_call: -; v_call: TRBV7-6; cdr3_nt: TGTGCCAGCAGCCGACCGGACTACCTGGAGACCCAGTACTTC; cdr3_aa: CASSRPDYLETQYF
j_call: TRBJ2-1; clone_size: -; d_call: TRBD1; v_call: TRBV28; cdr3_nt: TGTGCCAACTCTCCTGATCGGGACAGCTCCTACAATGAGCAGTTCTTC; cdr3_aa: CANSPDRDSSYNEQFF
j_call: TRBJ2-5; clone_size: -; d_call: TRBD2; v_call: TRBV7-6; cdr3_nt: TGTGCCAGCAGCCCGAAAGAAGCCTACAGCGGGGGCCTGCAAGAGACCCAGTACTTC; cdr3_aa: CASSPKEAYSGGLQETQYF
j_call: TRBJ2-7; clone_size: -; d_call: TRBD2; v_call: TRBV7-7; cdr3_nt: TGTGCCAGCAGCTTAAGGCTAGCGGGAGTCCACGAGCAGTACTTC; cdr3_aa: CASSLRLAGVHEQYF
j_call: TRBJ1-1; clone_size: -; d_call: -; v_call: TRBV4-3; cdr3_nt: TGCGCCAGCACCCCAAGACCCTTTGACACTCTCCAAAAATTCATGAACACTGAAGCTTTCTTT; cdr3_aa: CASTPRPFDTLQKFMNTEAFF
j_call: TRBJ2-7; clone_size: -; d_call: -; v_call: TRBV18; cdr3_nt: TGTGCCAGCTCACCACCCGAGGATGCGGCCTACGAGCAGTACTTC; cdr3_aa: CASSPPEDAAYEQYF
j_call: TRBJ2-1; clone_size: -; d_call: -; v_call: TRBV27; cdr3_nt: TGTGCCAGCAGTCCCCCATTACTAGCAGCCCTCGATGAGCAGTTCTTC; cdr3_aa: CASSPPLLAALDEQFF
j_call: TRBJ2-1; clone_size: -; d_call: TRBD2; v_call: TRBV28; cdr3_nt: TGTGCCAGCAGTGGGGTTTGGCTGAGGCACGGGGGGATTTCTCAGTACAATGAGCAGTTCTTC; cdr3_aa: CASSGVWLRHGGISQYNEQFF
j_call: TRBJ1-1; clone_size: -; d_call: -; v_call: TRBV11-2; cdr3_nt: TGTGCCAGCAGCTTATACAGGAACACTGAAGCTTTCTTT; cdr3_aa: CASSLYRNTEAFF
j_call: TRBJ1-1; clone_size: -; d_call: -; v_call: TRBV6-5; cdr3_nt: TGTGCCAGCGCCCAGGCAGAGAACACTGAAGCTTTCTTT; cdr3_aa: CASAQAENTEAFF
j_call: TRBJ2-7; clone_size: -; d_call: -; v_call: TRBV25-1; cdr3_nt: TGTGCCAGCAGTGTTCGCACAGGGCCCTACGAGCAGTACTTC; cdr3_aa: CASSVRTGPYEQYF
j_call: TRBJ2-3; clone_size: -; d_call: -; v_call: TRBV4-1; cdr3_nt: TGCGCCAGCAGCCAAGAAATGGCAGTTATGTATACGCAGTATTTT; cdr3_aa: CASSQEMAVMYTQYF
j_call: TRBJ1-4; clone_size: -; d_call: TRBD1; v_call: TRBV28; cdr3_nt: TGTGCCACCGACTCCCTTGGACAGGGTAATGAAAAACTGTTTTTT; cdr3_aa: CATDSLGQGNEKLFF
j_call: TRBJ2-7; clone_size: -; d_call: -; v_call: TRBV14; cdr3_nt: TGTGCCAGCAGCCAAGATCTTGGGCGACCCTACGAGCAGTACTTC; cdr3_aa: CASSQDLGRPYEQYF
j_call: TRBJ2-7; clone_size: -; d_call: -; v_call: TRBV6-6; cdr3_nt: TGTGCCAGCACCCCGGAGGGGGGAGGGAACTACGAGCAGTACTTC; cdr3_aa: CASTPEGGGNYEQYF
j_call: TRBJ2-7; clone_size: once; d_call: -; v_call: TRBV13; cdr3_nt: TGTGCCAGCAGCTTATTCATGCAGGGGAATCTCTACGAGCAGTACTTC; cdr3_aa: CASSLFMQGNLYEQYF
j_call: TRBJ2-7; clone_size: -; d_call: TRBD1; v_call: TRBV19; cdr3_nt: TGTGCCAGTAGTTCGGGGACAGGGTCCTACGAGCAGTACTTC; cdr3_aa: CASSSGTGSYEQYF
j_call: TRBJ2-7; clone_size: -; d_call: -; v_call: TRBV7-6; cdr3_nt: TGTGCCAGCAGTCGAGGGGGTACCCTTTACGAGCAGTACTTC; cdr3_aa: CASSRGGTLYEQYF
j_call: TRBJ1-5; clone_size: -; d_call: -; v_call: TRBV4-2; cdr3_nt: TGTGCCAGCAGCCAAAACCTGGGAGCGGACGGCAATCAGCCCCAGCATTTT; cdr3_aa: CASSQNLGADGNQPQHF
j_call: TRBJ1-4; clone_size: -; d_call: -; v_call: TRBV6-6; cdr3_nt: TGTGCCAGCAGCTCCCTTAATGAAAAACTGTTTTTT; cdr3_aa: CASSSLNEKLFF
j_call: TRBJ2-1; clone_size: -; d_call: -; v_call: TRBV10-2; cdr3_nt: TGCGCCAGCAGTGAGGGCGGCTACAATGAGCAGTTCTTC; cdr3_aa: CASSEGGYNEQFF
j_call: TRBJ2-1; clone_size: -; d_call: TRBD2; v_call: TRBV4-3; cdr3_nt: TGCGCCAGCAGCTTCGGGACTAGCAGCCACAATGAGCAGTTCTTC; cdr3_aa: CASSFGTSSHNEQFF
j_call: TRBJ2-1; clone_size: -; d_call: TRBD1; v_call: TRBV7-3; cdr3_nt: TGTGCCAGCAGCCCCGACAGGGGCAATGAGCAGTTCTTC; cdr3_aa: CASSPDRGNEQFF
j_call: TRBJ1-4; clone_size: -; d_call: TRBD1; v_call: TRBV6-6; cdr3_nt: TGTGCCAGCAGTCCGACAGGGGGCCAAGAGGAAAAACTGTTTTTT; cdr3_aa: CASSPTGGQEEKLFF
j_call: TRBJ2-7; clone_size: -; d_call: TRBD1; v_call: TRBV4-3; cdr3_nt: TGCGCCAGCAGTCCCGGGACAGGGGGCTACGAGCAGTACTTC; cdr3_aa: CASSPGTGGYEQYF
j_call: TRBJ2-1; clone_size: once; d_call: -; v_call: TRBV7-3; cdr3_nt: TGTGCCAGCAGCACCTTAAGCTCCCAGGACAATGAGCAGTTCTTC; cdr3_aa: CASSTLSSQDNEQFF
j_call: TRBJ1-2; clone_size: -; d_call: -; v_call: TRBV1; cdr3_nt: TGCACCAGCAGCACCACGGGACAGGGGGCACCCTATGGCTACACCTTC; cdr3_aa: CTSSTTGQGAPYGYTF
j_call: TRBJ1-5; clone_size: -; d_call: TRBD1; v_call: TRBV2; cdr3_nt: TGTGCCAGCAGCGCCTACCACAGGGGAACTAGCAATCAGCCCCAGCATTTT; cdr3_aa: CASSAYHRGTSNQPQHF
j_call: TRBJ2-7; clone_size: -; d_call: -; v_call: TRBV30; cdr3_nt: TGTGCCTGGAGGGCGGGGTTCTCCTACGAGCAGTACTTC; cdr3_aa: CAWRAGFSYEQYF
j_call: TRBJ2-5; clone_size: -; d_call: -; v_call: TRBV27; cdr3_nt: TGTGCCAGCAGTTCAGGACAGACGTACCAAGAGACCCAGTACTTC; cdr3_aa: CASSSGQTYQETQYF
j_call: TRBJ2-1; clone_size: -; d_call: TRBD1; v_call: TRBV18; cdr3_nt: TGTGCCAGCTCGCGCTTTCACGGGACAGGGATATACAATGAGCAGTTCTTC; cdr3_aa: CASSRFHGTGIYNEQFF
j_call: TRBJ2-7; clone_size: -; d_call: -; v_call: TRBV16; cdr3_nt: TGTGCCAGCAGCCCCCGACAGTCGCGTTACGAGCAGTACTTC; cdr3_aa: CASSPRQSRYEQYF
j_call: TRBJ1-1; clone_size: once; d_call: -; v_call: TRBV7-9; cdr3_nt: TGTGCCAGCATCCCATGGGGGGGGGACCATGAAGAAGCTTTCTTT; cdr3_aa: CASIPWGGDHEEAFF
j_call: TRBJ2-7; clone_size: medium-sized; d_call: TRBD2; v_call: TRBV27; cdr3_nt: TGTGCCAGCAGTTTCGTGACTAGCGGGAGTTACGAGCAGTACTTC; cdr3_aa: CASSFVTSGSYEQYF
j_call: TRBJ1-5; clone_size: -; d_call: -; v_call: TRBV30; cdr3_nt: TGTGCCTGGAGTCGACAGGCCAATCAGCCCCAGCATTTT; cdr3_aa: CAWSRQANQPQHF
j_call: TRBJ2-7; clone_size: -; d_call: -; v_call: TRBV21-1; cdr3_nt: TGTGCCAGCAGCAACAACGCTAGCGGGGGAAACGAGCAGTACTTC; cdr3_aa: CASSNNASGGNEQYF
j_call: TRBJ1-1; clone_size: -; d_call: -; v_call: TRBV30; cdr3_nt: TGTGCCTGGAGTGCCCGGGGGTCGAAGACTGAAGCTTTCTTT; cdr3_aa: CAWSARGSKTEAFF
j_call: TRBJ2-7; clone_size: -; d_call: -; v_call: TRBV27; cdr3_nt: TGTGCCAGCGCCCAGGGGACCTCCTACGAGCAGTACTTC; cdr3_aa: CASAQGTSYEQYF
j_call: TRBJ2-1; clone_size: -; d_call: TRBD1; v_call: TRBV19; cdr3_nt: TGTGCCAGTTCAATTACAGGGGGCTATTCCTACAATGAGCAGTTCTTC; cdr3_aa: CASSITGGYSYNEQFF
j_call: TRBJ1-1; clone_size: -; d_call: TRBD1; v_call: TRBV10-3; cdr3_nt: TGTGCCATCAGTGAGTTTGGGACAGGGACGAACACTGAAGCTTTCTTT; cdr3_aa: CAISEFGTGTNTEAFF
j_call: TRBJ2-7; clone_size: -; d_call: TRBD2; v_call: TRBV29-1; cdr3_nt: TGCAGCGTTATGGGGGGGTGGGGGGATGTCGGCTCCTACGAGCAGTACTTC; cdr3_aa: CSVMGGWGDVGSYEQYF
j_call: TRBJ1-2; clone_size: -; d_call: TRBD1; v_call: TRBV29-1; cdr3_nt: TGCAGCGTCCCGGGACAGGGGATATACTATGGCTACACCTTC; cdr3_aa: CSVPGQGIYYGYTF
j_call: TRBJ2-7; clone_size: -; d_call: -; v_call: TRBV29-1; cdr3_nt: TGCAGCGTTGAAAGGGGGAACGGCTACGAGCAGTACTTC; cdr3_aa: CSVERGNGYEQYF
j_call: TRBJ1-1; clone_size: -; d_call: -; v_call: TRBV6-1; cdr3_nt: TGTGCCAGCAGTGTCGGGGAGGGAGGCACTGAAGCTTTCTTT; cdr3_aa: CASSVGEGGTEAFF
j_call: TRBJ2-2; clone_size: once; d_call: TRBD2; v_call: TRBV7-9; cdr3_nt: TGTGCCAGCAGCCCCCCTAGCGGGGGGGATGTCGGGGAGCTGTTTTTT; cdr3_aa: CASSPPSGGDVGELFF
j_call: TRBJ2-1; clone_size: -; d_call: -; v_call: TRBV27; cdr3_nt: TGTGCCAGCAGTTTTAAGAGGGACAATGAGCAGTTCTTC; cdr3_aa: CASSFKRDNEQFF
j_call: TRBJ2-7; clone_size: -; d_call: TRBD1; v_call: TRBV16; cdr3_nt: TGTGCCAGCAGCCTAACACAGGGGAATCGCGAGCAGTACTTC; cdr3_aa: CASSLTQGNREQYF
j_call: TRBJ1-6; clone_size: -; d_call: -; v_call: TRBV12-2; cdr3_nt: TGTGCAAGTCGCTTAGCGCCCAATCGAACAGGGGACCCTGCGGATAATTCACCCCTCCACTTT; cdr3_aa: CASRLAPNRTGDPADNSPLHF
j_call: TRBJ1-1; clone_size: -; d_call: TRBD1; v_call: TRBV6-4; cdr3_nt: TGTGCCAGCAGTGACTCGAGTCGGGACAGGGCCATGGCGAACACTGAAGCTTTCTTT; cdr3_aa: CASSDSSRDRAMANTEAFF
j_call: TRBJ1-4; clone_size: once; d_call: TRBD1; v_call: TRBV14; cdr3_nt: TGTGCCAGCAGCCGATTGACAGGGGTGAAGGAAAAACTGTTTTTT; cdr3_aa: CASSRLTGVKEKLFF
j_call: TRBJ1-2; clone_size: -; d_call: TRBD1; v_call: TRBV27; cdr3_nt: TGTGCCAGCAGTTTAGTAGGAACGGGACAGGGGAAGGGCTACACCTTC; cdr3_aa: CASSLVGTGQGKGYTF